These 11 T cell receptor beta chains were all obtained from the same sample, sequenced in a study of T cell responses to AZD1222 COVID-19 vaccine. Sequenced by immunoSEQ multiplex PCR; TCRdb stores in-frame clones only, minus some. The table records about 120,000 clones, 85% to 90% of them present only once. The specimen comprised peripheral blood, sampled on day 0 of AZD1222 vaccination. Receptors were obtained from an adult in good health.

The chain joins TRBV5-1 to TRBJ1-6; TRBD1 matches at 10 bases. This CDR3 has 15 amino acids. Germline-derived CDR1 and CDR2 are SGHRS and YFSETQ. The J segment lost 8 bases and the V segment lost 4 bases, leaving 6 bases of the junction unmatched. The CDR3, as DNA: TGCGCCAGCAGCGGTGACAGGGGGCGGGATTCACCCCTCCACTTT. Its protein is CASSGDRGRDSPLHF.

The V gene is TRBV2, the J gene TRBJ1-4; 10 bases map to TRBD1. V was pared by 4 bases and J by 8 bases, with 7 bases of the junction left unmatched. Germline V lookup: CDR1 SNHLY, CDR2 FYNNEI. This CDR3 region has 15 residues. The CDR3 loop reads CASSGGQGLGEKLFF. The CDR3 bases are TGTGCCAGCAGTGGGGGACAGGGGCTTGGAGAAAAACTGTTTTTT.

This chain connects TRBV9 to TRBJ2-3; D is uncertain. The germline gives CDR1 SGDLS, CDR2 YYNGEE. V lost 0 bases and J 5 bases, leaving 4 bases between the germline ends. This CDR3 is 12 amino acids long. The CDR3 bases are TGTGCCAGCAGCGTAGTTGGAGATACGCAGTATTTT. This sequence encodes CASSVVGDTQYF.

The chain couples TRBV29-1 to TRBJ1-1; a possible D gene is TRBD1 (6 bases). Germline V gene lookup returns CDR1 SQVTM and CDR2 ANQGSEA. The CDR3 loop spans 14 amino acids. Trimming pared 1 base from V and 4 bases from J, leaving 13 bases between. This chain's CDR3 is CSVEVKLGGTEAFF. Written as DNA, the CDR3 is TGCAGCGTTGAAGTTAAGCTAGGGGGCACTGAAGCTTTCTTT. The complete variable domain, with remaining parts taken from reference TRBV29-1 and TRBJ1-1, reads SAVISQKPSRDICQRGTSLTIQCQVDSQVTMMFWYRQQPGQSLTLIATANQGSEATYESGFVIDKFPISRPNLTFSTLTVSNMSPEDSSIYLCSVEVKLGGTEAFFGQGTRLTVV.

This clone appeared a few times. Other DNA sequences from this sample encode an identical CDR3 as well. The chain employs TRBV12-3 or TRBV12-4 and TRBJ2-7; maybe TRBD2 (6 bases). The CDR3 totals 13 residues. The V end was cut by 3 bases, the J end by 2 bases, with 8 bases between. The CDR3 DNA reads TGTGCCAGCAGTTTCGGGAGTGCCTACGAGCAGTACTTC. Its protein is CASSFGSAYEQYF.

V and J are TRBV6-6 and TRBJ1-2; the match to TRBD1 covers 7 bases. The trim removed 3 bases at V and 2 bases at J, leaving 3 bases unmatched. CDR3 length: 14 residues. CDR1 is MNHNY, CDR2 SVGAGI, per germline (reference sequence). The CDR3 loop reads CASSYSTGNYGYTF. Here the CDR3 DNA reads TGTGCCAGCAGTTATTCGACAGGGAACTATGGCTACACCTTC.

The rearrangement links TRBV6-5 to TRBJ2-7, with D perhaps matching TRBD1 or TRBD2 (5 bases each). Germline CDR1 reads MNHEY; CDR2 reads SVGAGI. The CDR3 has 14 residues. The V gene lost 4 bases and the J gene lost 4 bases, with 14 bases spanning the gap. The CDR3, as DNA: TGTGCCAGCAGTTCGCCGGGACCTCGTTACGAGCAGTACTTC. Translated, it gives CASSSPGPRYEQYF.

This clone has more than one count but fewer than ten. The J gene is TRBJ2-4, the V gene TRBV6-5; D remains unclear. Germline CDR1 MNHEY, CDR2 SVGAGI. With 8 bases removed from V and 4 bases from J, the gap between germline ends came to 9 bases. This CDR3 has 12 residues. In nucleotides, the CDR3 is TGTGCCAGCGGTACACCAAAAAACATTCAGTACTTC. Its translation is CASGTPKNIQYF.

The CDR3 DNA is TGTGCCAGCAGTGAGGCGGGAGGACAGCTCACCGGGGAGCTGTTTTTT. As protein: CASSEAGGQLTGELFF. The V gene is TRBV2, the J gene TRBJ2-2, with 8 bases matching TRBD2. The CDR3 covers 16 residues. J lost 4 bases, V lost 3 bases, and 7 bases had no gene match. CDR1 SNHLY and CDR2 FYNNEI come from the germline V gene.

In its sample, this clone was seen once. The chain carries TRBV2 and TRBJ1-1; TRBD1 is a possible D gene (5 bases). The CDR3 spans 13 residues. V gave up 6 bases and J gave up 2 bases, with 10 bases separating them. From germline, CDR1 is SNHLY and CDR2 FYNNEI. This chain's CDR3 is CASRRDLNTEAFF. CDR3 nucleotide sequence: TGTGCCAGCAGAAGGGACCTAAACACTGAAGCTTTCTTT.

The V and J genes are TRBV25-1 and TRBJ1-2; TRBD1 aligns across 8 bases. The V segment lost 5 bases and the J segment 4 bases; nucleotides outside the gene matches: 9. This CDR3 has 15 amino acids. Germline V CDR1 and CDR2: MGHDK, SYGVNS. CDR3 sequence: CASSSTYRGIYGYTF. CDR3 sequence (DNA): TGTGCCAGCAGTAGCACCTACAGGGGGATCTATGGCTACACCTTC.